One sample yielded the 9 T cell receptor beta chains listed below, sequenced in a study of T cells expressing NK-cell markers. TCRdb reanalyzed the 5' RACE reads and collapses them to one entry per CDR3 protein, without DNA. The sample holds 250,000 or so distinct CDR3 sequences. Sequenced: blood T cells: a sorted CD56 or NKG2C T cell subset, CD4+ or CD8+ T cells, or bulk PBMC T cells (not recorded which). Source of these receptors: a woman aged 18 to 75 in good health.

V and J are TRBV6-5 and TRBJ2-1; as DNA is missing, the TRBD1 call by TCRdb cannot be tested. This CDR3 is built from 17 residues. Per the germline V gene, CDR1 is MNHEY and CDR2 is SVGAGI. The CDR3 sequence: CASSYRRQSSSYNEQFF.

The chain carries TRBV12-3 or TRBV12-4 and TRBJ2-1; TCRdb reports TRBD1, a call that lacks DNA to check it against. CDR3 length: 15 residues. This CDR3 reads CASSLGRTLNNEQFF.

The rearrangement links TRBV7-3 to TRBJ2-2; with no DNA, the TCRdb D assignment of TRBD2 cannot be verified. The CDR3 runs 16 residues. The germline gives CDR1 SGHTA, CDR2 FQGTGA. CDR3 sequence reads: CASSSIAGGPVGELFF.

This rearrangement joins TRBV12-3 or TRBV12-4 to TRBJ2-1. The CDR3 contains 13 residues. The CDR3 loop reads CASSLVMGIEQFF.

The chain is built from TRBV12-3 or TRBV12-4 and TRBJ2-5; the D call of TRBD1 rests on TCRdb alone, since no DNA is present to check it. The CDR3 loop spans 14 amino acids. This CDR3 reads CASSFEGGRETQYF.

The genes are TRBV7-9 and TRBJ1-2; the TCRdb D gene call, TRBD1, has no DNA to confirm it. Germline CDR1 reads SEHNR; CDR2 reads FQNEAQ (reference sequence). The CDR3 consists of 14 residues. The CDR3 protein is CASSPDRGNYGYTF.

V usage is TRBV20-1 and J usage is TRBJ2-3; as DNA is missing, the TRBD1 call by TCRdb cannot be tested. The CDR3 is 15 residues long. From germline, CDR1 is DFQATT and CDR2 SNEGSKA (reference sequence). This chain's CDR3 is CSAFDGQQITDTQYF.

The chain recombines TRBV9 with TRBJ2-7; TCRdb returns TRBD1, unconfirmable since there is no DNA. This CDR3 contains 16 residues. Germline V gene sequence: CDR1 SGDLS, CDR2 YYNGEE. Here the CDR3 reads CASSVGPGTGPYEQYF.

V is TRBV5-1 and J is TRBJ2-5; TCRdb reports TRBD1, a call that lacks DNA to check it against. This CDR3 region has 12 residues. Germline CDR1 and CDR2: SGHRS and YFSETQ. CDR3 region: CASSQGAETQYF. Variable domain in full (rest from reference TRBV5-1 and TRBJ2-5): KAGVTQTPRYLIKTRGQQVTLSCSPISGHRSVSWYQQTPGQGLQFLFEYFSETQRNKGNFPGRFSGRQFSNSRSEMNVSTLELGDSALYLCASSQGAETQYFGPGTRLLVL.